This is a list of T cell receptor beta chains from one sample in a study of CD8+ T cells in alopecia areata. TCRdb keeps only in-frame clones here, not all; method: immunoSEQ multiplex PCR. This table has roughly 100,000 clones, 55% appearing once. Sequenced: CD4+ T cells sorted from blood. The source of these receptors is a human donor in good health. Each CDR3 is given with its conserved first and last residue. The D gene is left open where the match is weak. Size is stated for part of the rows, as once, few or many counts, or as a class when the clone is expanded.

TRBD1,TRBV30,-,TRBJ2-3,TGTGCCTGGAGTGTAGGGGACAGGGACTTCGGAGATACGCAGTATTTT,CAWSVGDRDFGDTQYF
-,TRBV7-9,few,TRBJ1-4,TGTGCCAGCAGCCCGGGGGGTGCAAGTGGTGAAAAACTGTTTTTT,CASSPGGASGEKLFF
-,TRBV7-9,many,TRBJ1-2,TGTGCCAGCAGCTTATCAACCCGGAGTCTTTCTAACTATGGCTACACCTTC,CASSLSTRSLSNYGYTF
-,TRBV30,few,TRBJ1-6,TGTGCCTGGAGTGGAAGAATCAATTCACCCCTCCACTTT,CAWSGRINSPLHF
TRBD2,TRBV11-2,once,TRBJ2-7,TGTGCCAGCAGCCAAGGTGGGACTAGCGGGGGGGCTTACGAGCAGTACTTC,CASSQGGTSGGAYEQYF
-,TRBV29-1,-,TRBJ2-3,TGCAGCGTTGAGGTCCTAATTGGAGATACGCAGTATTTT,CSVEVLIGDTQYF
-,TRBV4-1,-,TRBJ2-6,TGCGCCAGCAGCCAAGGTTCGGATTTAAGGGGTCCTGGGGCCAACGTCCTGACTTTC,CASSQGSDLRGPGANVLTF
-,TRBV5-1,-,TRBJ2-7,TGCGCCAGCAGCTTGGGGTACGAGCAGTACTTC,CASSLGYEQYF
TRBD1,TRBV6-5,-,TRBJ1-2,TGTGCCAGCAGTTACTCTTTGACAGGGGGCTATGGCTACACCTTC,CASSYSLTGGYGYTF
-,TRBV4-1,-,TRBJ2-5,TGCGCCAGCAGCCAAGATCGCGGGGTCCCAGAGACCCAGTACTTC,CASSQDRGVPETQYF
-,TRBV28,few,TRBJ1-2,TGTGCCAGCAGCCCTACCATCGAGGGAGTTTTCGGCGGCTACACCTTC,CASSPTIEGVFGGYTF
-,TRBV7-2,-,TRBJ1-6,TGTGCCAGCAGCTTATTATCGGGGGGCTCACCCCTCCACTTT,CASSLLSGGSPLHF
-,TRBV15,-,TRBJ2-3,TGTGCCACCAGCAGACAAAGGGGGGATACGCAGTATTTT,CATSRQRGDTQYF
-,TRBV2,few,TRBJ2-1,TGTGCCAGCAGTGAAGCCCGATGGGGCGGCAATGAGCAGTTCTTC,CASSEARWGGNEQFF
-,TRBV11-2,-,TRBJ1-3,TGTGCCAGCAGCTTGATGTCTGGAAACACCATATATTTT,CASSLMSGNTIYF
TRBD1,TRBV6-5,few,TRBJ1-6,TGTGCCAGCAGTTACTCGTCTTGGACAGGAAGGTCACCCCTCCACTTT,CASSYSSWTGRSPLHF
-,TRBV2,few,TRBJ2-7,TGTGCCAGCAGGGAGGGGCCCGGTTGGAACGAGCAGTACTTC,CASREGPGWNEQYF
-,TRBV5-1,few,TRBJ2-5,TGCGCCAGCAGCTTGACTGAAAGCGGTGTAGAGACCCAGTACTTC,CASSLTESGVETQYF
-,TRBV4-3,-,TRBJ1-1,TGCGCCAGCAGCAGCCTATACCGGAACACTGAAGCTTTCTTT,CASSSLYRNTEAFF
-,TRBV28,-,TRBJ2-7,TGTGCCAGCCTAAATCCGAACGTCCCTTACGAGCAGTACTTC,CASLNPNVPYEQYF
-,TRBV18,-,TRBJ1-1,TGTGCCAGCTCACCAGCGGGGCGAAACACTGAAGCTTTCTTT,CASSPAGRNTEAFF
TRBD1,TRBV30,-,TRBJ2-7,TGTGCCTGGAGTTTAAGAGGGGGCTGGTACGAGCAGTACTTC,CAWSLRGGWYEQYF
-,TRBV4-3,-,TRBJ2-6,TGCGCCAGCAGCCAAGAAACAGGCTACTCTGGGGCCAACGTCCTGACTTTC,CASSQETGYSGANVLTF
-,TRBV5-1,-,TRBJ1-2,TGCGCCAGCAGCTTGCCGGGACACGCAGATGGCTACACCTTC,CASSLPGHADGYTF
-,TRBV28,-,TRBJ1-6,TGTGCCAGCAGTTTCGGGAGGGGTAATTCACCCCTCCACTTT,CASSFGRGNSPLHF
-,TRBV2,few,TRBJ2-1,TGTGCCAGCAGTGAGCAGGGGGGCCTTTACAATGAGCAGTTCTTC,CASSEQGGLYNEQFF
-,TRBV1,-,TRBJ1-2,TGCACCAGCAGCCAATCAAGGCAGGGGCAAAACTATGGCTACACCTTC,CTSSQSRQGQNYGYTF
-,TRBV7-9,-,TRBJ1-1,TGTGCCAGCAGCTTAGGTGGGGGGACTGAAGCTTTCTTT,CASSLGGGTEAFF
-,TRBV7-2,few,TRBJ1-2,TGTGCCAGCAGCTTAGGAGGGAGAAGCTACACCTTC,CASSLGGRSYTF
-,TRBV2,-,TRBJ1-5,TGTGCCAGCAACTTGTGGGGGGGACCCCAGCATTTT,CASNLWGGPQHF
-,TRBV5-1,-,TRBJ1-3,TGCGCCAGCAGCTTGAACCCAGGGGCGAGCTCTGGAAACACCATATATTTT,CASSLNPGASSGNTIYF
-,TRBV5-1,few,TRBJ2-7,TGCGCCAGCAGCTTGGCCCCCAGGCCATCCACAGGGAACTACGAGCAGTACTTC,CASSLAPRPSTGNYEQYF
-,TRBV30,-,TRBJ1-1,TGTGCCTGGAGTGTTTCAGGGTTCCGGACTGAAGCTTTCTTT,CAWSVSGFRTEAFF
-,TRBV10-3,-,TRBJ1-6,TGTGCCATCAGTGTCGTCTGGGATTCACCCCTCCACTTT,CAISVVWDSPLHF
-,TRBV23-1,-,TRBJ1-1,TGCGCCAGCAGTCAACCCAGCGGGCTTAATGGGGACACTGAAGCTTTCTTT,CASSQPSGLNGDTEAFF
-,TRBV5-6,-,TRBJ2-5,TGTGCCAGCAGCTTGGATGAGGTAGAGACCCAGTACTTC,CASSLDEVETQYF
-,TRBV29-1,once,TRBJ2-1,TGCAGCGTCACCCCAACGGAGGTTCGGAAGATGAAATTGGGTTACAATGAGCAGTTCTTC,CSVTPTEVRKMKLGYNEQFF
TRBD1,TRBV6-5,-,TRBJ1-6,TGTGCCAGCAGTTACTCGGACAGGGGCAGTTCACCCCTCCACTTT,CASSYSDRGSSPLHF
TRBD1,TRBV28,-,TRBJ2-5,TGTGCCAGCAGAAGGGACAGACAAGAGACCCAGTACTTC,CASRRDRQETQYF
TRBD1,TRBV29-1,-,TRBJ2-2,TGCAGCGTCCGGACAGGGTTGTTTGACGGGGAGCTGTTTTTT,CSVRTGLFDGELFF
-,TRBV4-3,once,TRBJ1-5,TGCGCCAGCAGCCCCGGGGCTAGGGACCAGCCCCAGCATTTT,CASSPGARDQPQHF
TRBD1,TRBV29-1,-,TRBJ2-1,TGCAGCGTCGCAGTGCCGGGACAGGGAAAGTACAATGAGCAGTTCTTC,CSVAVPGQGKYNEQFF
TRBD1,TRBV29-1,-,TRBJ2-1,TGCAGCGTTACTCGCGACAGGGGGTCCTACAATGAGCAGTTCTTC,CSVTRDRGSYNEQFF
TRBD2,TRBV11-1,-,TRBJ2-7,TGTGCCAGCAGCGTTAGCGGGGTCTACGAGCAGTACTTC,CASSVSGVYEQYF
-,TRBV11-2,-,TRBJ2-1,TGTGCCAGCAGCGCAGTCTACAATGAGCAGTTCTTC,CASSAVYNEQFF
-,TRBV5-1,-,TRBJ2-3,TGCGCCAGCAGCCTTCGGGGGCACCCGCTCACAGATACGCAGTATTTT,CASSLRGHPLTDTQYF
-,TRBV30,-,TRBJ1-2,TGTGCCTGGAGTGCGGTCGGACAGACCTATGGCTACACCTTC,CAWSAVGQTYGYTF
-,TRBV18,few,TRBJ1-5,TGTGCCAGCTCACCATTCCAGGGTGAAGATCAGCCCCAGCATTTT,CASSPFQGEDQPQHF
-,TRBV5-1,-,TRBJ1-6,TGCGCCAGCTACAGAGGAGTTGCACCCCTCCACTTT,CASYRGVAPLHF
TRBD1,TRBV11-2,-,TRBJ1-1,TGTGCCAGCAGCATAATGACAGGGGGGACTGAAGCTTTCTTT,CASSIMTGGTEAFF
-,TRBV7-9,-,TRBJ2-2,TGTGCCAGCAGCTTAGTCGGGACATTCAACACCGGGGAGCTGTTTTTT,CASSLVGTFNTGELFF
TRBD1,TRBV5-1,-,TRBJ2-5,TGCGCCAGCAGCATGACCGGACAGGGGCTCCAAGAGACCCAGTACTTC,CASSMTGQGLQETQYF
-,TRBV11-2,-,TRBJ2-7,TGTGCCAGCACCCCGGGCGGCGCGGGGGAGCAGTACTTC,CASTPGGAGEQYF
TRBD2,TRBV7-2,-,TRBJ2-3,TGTGCCAGCAACGTGCGGGGGATCACAGATACGCAGTATTTT,CASNVRGITDTQYF
-,TRBV5-1,-,TRBJ2-3,TGCGCCAGCAGCAAGGAGAGGGGGGGCCGTAGCACAGATACGCAGTATTTT,CASSKERGGRSTDTQYF
-,TRBV6-5,-,TRBJ2-3,TGTGCCAGCACCCTTTCACTAGCCGGGAATACGCAGTATTTT,CASTLSLAGNTQYF
TRBD1,TRBV30,-,TRBJ1-2,TGTGCCTGGAGCTATCTGGACAGGGGGCTCTATGGCTACACCTTC,CAWSYLDRGLYGYTF
TRBD1,TRBV27,-,TRBJ1-3,TGTGCCAGCAGTTTGGGGACAGCTGGAAACACCATATATTTT,CASSLGTAGNTIYF